The 8 T cell receptor beta chains below come from one sample, sequenced in a study of molecular identifiers for immune sequencing clone quantification. MiXCR, applied by TCRdb to the PCR reads, yields one record per CDR3 protein. The sample has about 510,000 distinct CDR3 sequences, under 30% seen once. The sequencing input was naive CD8+ T cells from blood, with Jurkat cell RNA spiked in. Subset of the sample: FACS-sorted CD8+CD4-CCR7+CD45RA+ naive T cells. The receptors derive from a human donor in good health. Some libraries in this study had Jurkat cell RNA spiked in.

A few counts support this clonotype. The rearrangement joins TRBV6-5 to TRBJ2-5; possible D gene TRBD1, 5 bases. Germline CDR1 is MNHEY and CDR2 is SVGAGI. Between the trimmed V and J ends, which lost 0 bases and 4 bases, there was a span of 12 bases. CDR3 length equals 15 residues. The DNA of the CDR3 is TGTGCCAGCAGTTACTCGATAGGGGTGGGAGAGACCCAGTACTTC. Its protein product is CASSYSIGVGETQYF.

For this clonotype: This sequence may be a read error, since a much larger clone differs from it by one base. The rearrangement links TRBV23-1 to TRBJ1-5; 9 bases align to TRBD1. TRBV23-1 is reported as an ORF; its role is uncertain. The CDR3 consists of 16 residues. CDR3 residues: CAGSQQGADSNQPQHF. CDR3 in DNA: TGCGCCGGCAGTCAACAGGGGGCGGATAGCAATCAGCCCCAGCATTTT.

This clonotype came up many times. The genes are TRBV24-1 and TRBJ2-2; no clear D. The V and J ends lost 3 bases and 3 bases respectively, with 19 bases between them. The CDR3 loop spans 18 amino acids. Germline V gene data show CDR1 as KGHDR and CDR2 as SFDVKD. CDR3 DNA: TGTGCCACCAGTGATCTTGGCGCAATCGGCTTCGACACCGGGGAGCTGTTTTTT. This gives the protein CATSDLGAIGFDTGELFF.

The chain joins TRBV9 to TRBJ2-6; no reliable D call. The CDR3 extends over 18 amino acids. From germline, CDR1 is SGDLS and CDR2 YYNGEE. V lost 4 bases to trimming and J lost 0 bases, with 17 bases between them. The CDR3 DNA follows: TGTGCCAGCAGCTCCCCCGTGACGGTGGTCTCTGGGGCCAACGTCCTGACTTTC. Translating gives CASSSPVTVVSGANVLTF.

Only a few counts were recorded for this clonotype. The rearrangement uses TRBV27 and TRBJ1-5, with a tentative D call TRBD1 (6 bases). Trimming removed 3 bases at V and 7 bases at J, with 10 bases between. The CDR3 contains 13 residues. Germline CDR1 and CDR2: MNHEY and SMNVEV (reference sequence). CDR3 DNA: TGTGCCAGCAGTTTCGCGGGGGCGCAGCCCCAGCATTTT. It translates to CASSFAGAQPQHF.

This clonotype was recorded many times. The chain carries TRBV25-1 and TRBJ1-5; 7 nucleotides match TRBD1. V was pared by 9 bases and J by 5 bases, with 16 bases of the junction left unmatched. The CDR3 sequence is 16 residues long. CDR1 is MGHDK, CDR2 SYGVNS, per germline. CDR3 loop: CASQGGSPLSDQPQHF. The CDR3 region has the DNA TGTGCCAGTCAGGGGGGGAGTCCCCTATCAGATCAGCCCCAGCATTTT.

This clonotype has only a few counts. The chain carries TRBV6-1 and TRBJ2-5, with D perhaps matching TRBD1 or TRBD2 (6 bases each). Trimming pared 0 bases from V and 5 bases from J, leaving 10 bases between. Germline V CDR1 and CDR2: MNHNS, SASEGT. This CDR3 contains 14 residues. CDR3 sequence (DNA): TGTGCCAGCAGTGAAGCGGGGGGCGCGGAGACCCAGTACTTC. Translating gives CASSEAGGAETQYF.

This clonotype was counted a few times. The chain couples TRBV6-6 to TRBJ2-1; 12 bases align to TRBD2. The ends lost 6 bases at V and 5 bases at J; junction bases unmatched: 14. This CDR3 has 18 residues. Germline CDR1 reads MNHNY; CDR2 reads SVGAGI (reference sequence). As DNA, the CDR3 is TGTGCCAGCAGCCTACTCGCTTCCAGACTAGCGGGAGACAATGAGCAGTTCTTC. Translation: CASSLLASRLAGDNEQFF.